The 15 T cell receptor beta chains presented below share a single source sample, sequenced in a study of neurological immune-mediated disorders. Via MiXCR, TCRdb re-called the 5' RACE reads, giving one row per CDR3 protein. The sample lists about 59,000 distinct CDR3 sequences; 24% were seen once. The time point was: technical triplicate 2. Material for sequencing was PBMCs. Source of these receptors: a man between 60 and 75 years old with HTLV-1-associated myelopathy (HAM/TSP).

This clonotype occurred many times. For the CDR3, the DNA is TGCAGCGTTGGCTTTTATAGCAATCAGCCCCAGCATTTT. This codes for CSVGFYSNQPQHF. The chain recombines TRBV29-1 with TRBJ1-5, with D unclear. Trimming took off 4 bases at V and 0 bases at J, with 7 bases between the two ends. Germline CDR1 is SQVTM and CDR2 is ANQGSEA. This CDR3 has 13 residues.

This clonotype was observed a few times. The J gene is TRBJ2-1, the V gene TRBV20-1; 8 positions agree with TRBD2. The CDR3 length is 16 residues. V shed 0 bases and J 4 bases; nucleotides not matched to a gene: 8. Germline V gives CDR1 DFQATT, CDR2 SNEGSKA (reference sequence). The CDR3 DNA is TGCAGTGCTAGAGATTTGAGGCTAGCGGGTTACAATGAGCAGTTCTTC. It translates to CSARDLRLAGYNEQFF.

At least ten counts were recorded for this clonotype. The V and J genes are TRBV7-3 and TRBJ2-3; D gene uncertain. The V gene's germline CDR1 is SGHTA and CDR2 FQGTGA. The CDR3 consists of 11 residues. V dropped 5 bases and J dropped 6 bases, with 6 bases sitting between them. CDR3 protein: CASSLADTQYF. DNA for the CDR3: TGTGCCAGCAGCCTCGCGGATACGCAGTATTTT.

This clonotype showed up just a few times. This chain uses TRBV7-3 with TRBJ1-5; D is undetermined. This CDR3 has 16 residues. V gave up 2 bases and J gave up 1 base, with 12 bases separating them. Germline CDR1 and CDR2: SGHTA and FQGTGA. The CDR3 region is CASSLVYGPSNQPQHF. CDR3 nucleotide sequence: TGTGCCAGCAGCTTAGTATACGGCCCCAGCAATCAGCCCCAGCATTTT.

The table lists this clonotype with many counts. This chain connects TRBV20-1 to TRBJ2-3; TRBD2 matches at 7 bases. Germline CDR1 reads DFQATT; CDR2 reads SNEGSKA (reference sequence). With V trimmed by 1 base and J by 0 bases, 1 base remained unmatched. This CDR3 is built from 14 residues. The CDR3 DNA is TGCAGTGCTAGAGGCGGGAGCAGCACAGATACGCAGTATTTT. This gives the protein CSARGGSSTDTQYF.

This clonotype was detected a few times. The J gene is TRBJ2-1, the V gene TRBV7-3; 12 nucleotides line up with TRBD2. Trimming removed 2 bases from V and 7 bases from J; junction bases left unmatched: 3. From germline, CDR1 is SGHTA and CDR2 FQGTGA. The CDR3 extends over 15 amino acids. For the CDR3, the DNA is TGTGCCAGCAGCTTACTAGCGGGAGGGCCTAATGAGCAGTTCTTC. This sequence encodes CASSLLAGGPNEQFF.

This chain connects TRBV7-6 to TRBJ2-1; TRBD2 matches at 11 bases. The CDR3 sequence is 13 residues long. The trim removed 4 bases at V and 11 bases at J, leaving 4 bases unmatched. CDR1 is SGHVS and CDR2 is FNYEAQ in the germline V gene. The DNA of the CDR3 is TGTGCCAGCAGCTGGGGACTAGCGGAGAAGCAGTTCTTC. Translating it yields CASSWGLAEKQFF.

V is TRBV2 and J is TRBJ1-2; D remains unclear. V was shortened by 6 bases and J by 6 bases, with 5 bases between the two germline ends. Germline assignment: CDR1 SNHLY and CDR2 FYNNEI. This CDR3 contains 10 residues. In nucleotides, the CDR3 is TGTGCCAGCAGGGAGAATGGCTACACCTTC. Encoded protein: CASRENGYTF. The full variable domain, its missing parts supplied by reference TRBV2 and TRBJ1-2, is EPEVTQTPSHQVTQMGQEVILRCVPISNHLYFYWYRQILGQKVEFLVSFYNNEISEKSEIFDDQFSVERPDGSNFTLKIRSTKLEDSAMYFCASRENGYTFGSGTRLTVV.

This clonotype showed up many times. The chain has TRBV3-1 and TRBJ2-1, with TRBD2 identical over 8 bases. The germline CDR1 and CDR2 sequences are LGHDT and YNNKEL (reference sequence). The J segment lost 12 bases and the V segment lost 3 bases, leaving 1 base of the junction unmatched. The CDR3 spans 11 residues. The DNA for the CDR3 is TGTGCCAGCAGCCAGGGACTAGGGCAGTTCTTC. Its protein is CASSQGLGQFF.

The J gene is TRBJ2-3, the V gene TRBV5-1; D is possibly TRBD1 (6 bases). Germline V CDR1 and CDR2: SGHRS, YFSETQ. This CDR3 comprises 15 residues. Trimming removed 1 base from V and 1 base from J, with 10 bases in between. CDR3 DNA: TGCGCCAGCAGCTTGAAGACAGGTGGCACAGATACGCAGTATTTT. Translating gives CASSLKTGGTDTQYF.

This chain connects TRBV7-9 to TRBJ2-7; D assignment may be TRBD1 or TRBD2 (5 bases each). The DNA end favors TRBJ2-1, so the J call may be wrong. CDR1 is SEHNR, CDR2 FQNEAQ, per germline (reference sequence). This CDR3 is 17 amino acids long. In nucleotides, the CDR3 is TGTGCCAGCAGACAGACTTCTCCGGGACCCAGTCCTAATGAGCAGTTCTTC. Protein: CASRQTSPGPSPNEQFF.

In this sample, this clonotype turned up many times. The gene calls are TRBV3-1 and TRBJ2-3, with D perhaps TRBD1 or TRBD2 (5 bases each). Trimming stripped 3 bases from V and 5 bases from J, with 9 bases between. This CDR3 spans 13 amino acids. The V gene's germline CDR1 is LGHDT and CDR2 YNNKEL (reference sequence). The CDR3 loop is CASSHGTRDTQYF. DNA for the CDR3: TGTGCCAGCAGCCACGGGACCCGAGATACGCAGTATTTT.

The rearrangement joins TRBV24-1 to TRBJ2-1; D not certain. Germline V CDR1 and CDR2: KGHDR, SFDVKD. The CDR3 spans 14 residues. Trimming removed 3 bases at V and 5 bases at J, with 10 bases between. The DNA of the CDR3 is TGTGCCACCAGTGATACTCGACAAAACAATGAGCAGTTCTTC. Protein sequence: CATSDTRQNNEQFF.

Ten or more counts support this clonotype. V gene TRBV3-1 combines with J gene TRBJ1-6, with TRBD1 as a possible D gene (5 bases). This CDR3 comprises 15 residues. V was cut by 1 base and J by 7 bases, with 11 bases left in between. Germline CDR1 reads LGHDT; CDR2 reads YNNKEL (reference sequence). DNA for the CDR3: TGTGCCAGCAGCCAAGGGGGCGCCGGGAATTCACCCCTCCACTTT. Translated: CASSQGGAGNSPLHF.

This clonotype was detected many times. This CDR3 is CASKTGTGIANYGYTF. For the CDR3, the DNA is TGCGCCAGCAAAACCGGGACAGGGATTGCAAACTATGGCTACACCTTC. V gene TRBV5-1 combines with J gene TRBJ1-2; 9 bases agree with TRBD1. Germline loops: CDR1 SGHRS, CDR2 YFSETQ. The V and J ends lost 6 bases and 2 bases, in that order; junction bases with no gene match: 11. The CDR3 loop spans 16 amino acids.